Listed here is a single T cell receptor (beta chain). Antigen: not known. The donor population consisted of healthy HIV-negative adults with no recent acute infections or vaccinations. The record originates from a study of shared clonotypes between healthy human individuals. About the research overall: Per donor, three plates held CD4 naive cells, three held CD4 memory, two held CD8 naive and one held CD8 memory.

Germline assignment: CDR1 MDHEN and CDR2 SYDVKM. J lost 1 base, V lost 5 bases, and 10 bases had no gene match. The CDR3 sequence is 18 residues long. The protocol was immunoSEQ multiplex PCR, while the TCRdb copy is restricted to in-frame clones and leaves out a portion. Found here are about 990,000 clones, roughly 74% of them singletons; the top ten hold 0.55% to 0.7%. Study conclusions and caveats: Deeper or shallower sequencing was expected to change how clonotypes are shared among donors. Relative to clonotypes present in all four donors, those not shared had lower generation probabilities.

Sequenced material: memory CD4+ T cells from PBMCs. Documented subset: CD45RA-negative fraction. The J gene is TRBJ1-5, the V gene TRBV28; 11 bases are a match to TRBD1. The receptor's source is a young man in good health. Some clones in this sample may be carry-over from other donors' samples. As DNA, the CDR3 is TGTGCCAGCAGTACGGACAGGGGGCGATCAAGGAGCAATCAGCCCCAGCATTTT. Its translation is CASSTDRGRSRSNQPQHF.